This TCR beta chain emerged from a study of T cells in Graves' hyperthyroidism and ophthalmopathy. Study-wide context: Upon initial diagnosis and before any treatment, peripheral blood was collected. The study's findings and limits: Classification by a 13 V-J model distinguished ophthalmopathy from stable hyperthyroidism.

In the case of this clonotype: Its target is unknown.

RNA transcripts were the template for amplifying TCR beta CDR3 regions. The primer set for the first-round RT-PCR of the TCR CDR3 was HTBI. TCRdb passed the multiplex PCR reads through MiXCR, listing each CDR3 protein once. Among about 640,000 distinct CDR3 sequences listed, roughly 20% were seen once. Trimming pared 8 bases from V and 10 bases from J, leaving 20 bases between. CDR1 is DFQATT and CDR2 is SNEGSKA in the germline V gene (reference sequence). The CDR3 extends over 13 amino acids. This clonotype was obtained from a man aged 30-40 years with Graves' ophthalmopathy. Sequencing was performed on blood. The chain carries TRBV20-1 and TRBJ1-4, with D perhaps matching TRBD1 (6 bases). The CDR3 DNA is TGCAGTACCCAGCGGGACACCTCTGGAAAACTGTTTTTT. Encoded protein: CSTQRDTSGKLFF.